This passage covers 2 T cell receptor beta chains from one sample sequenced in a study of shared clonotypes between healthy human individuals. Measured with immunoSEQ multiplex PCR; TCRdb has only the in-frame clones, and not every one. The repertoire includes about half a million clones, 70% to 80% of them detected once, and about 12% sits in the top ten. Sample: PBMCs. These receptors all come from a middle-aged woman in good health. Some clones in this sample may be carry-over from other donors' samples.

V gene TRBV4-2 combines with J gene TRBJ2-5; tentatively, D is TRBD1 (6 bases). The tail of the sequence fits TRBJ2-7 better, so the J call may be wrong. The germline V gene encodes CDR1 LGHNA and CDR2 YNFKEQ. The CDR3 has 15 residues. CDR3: CASSQDGQLTREQYF. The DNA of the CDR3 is TGTGCCAGCAGCCAAGACGGACAGTTAACTCGCGAGCAGTACTTC.

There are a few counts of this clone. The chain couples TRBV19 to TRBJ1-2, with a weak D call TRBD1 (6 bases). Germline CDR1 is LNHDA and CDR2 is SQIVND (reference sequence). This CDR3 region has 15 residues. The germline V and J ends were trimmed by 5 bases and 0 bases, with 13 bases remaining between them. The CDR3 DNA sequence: TGTGCCAGTAGTCAGACAGGAGTTGCTAACTATGGCTACACCTTC. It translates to CASSQTGVANYGYTF.